Shown below are 4 T cell receptor beta chains from a single sample sequenced in a study of cytotoxic CD8 clonotypes in ibrutinib-treated CLL. Measured with immunoSEQ multiplex PCR; TCRdb has only the in-frame clones, and not every one. Counted here are roughly 50,000 clones, about three fifths occurring once; the ten biggest clones make up around a quarter. The sequenced sample was PBMCs, obtained after 24 months of ibrutinib treatment. The receptors originated from a human donor with chronic lymphocytic leukemia.

This clone was detected ten times or more. CDR3 sequence reads: CSVETPTYEQYF. In DNA form, the CDR3 reads TGCAGCGTTGAAACTCCTACCTACGAGCAGTACTTC. The chain joins TRBV29-1 to TRBJ2-7, with D uncertain. Between the trimmed V and J ends, which lost 2 bases and 2 bases, there was a span of 7 bases. The CDR3 is 12 residues long. Germline CDR1 and CDR2: SQVTM and ANQGSEA.

This clone was picked up one time. This chain uses TRBV5-1 with TRBJ2-6; 7 bases line up with TRBD2. The junction had 1 base not matched to a gene; V was cut back by 7 bases and J by 0 bases. CDR1 is SGHRS and CDR2 is YFSETQ in the germline V gene. CDR3 length equals 14 residues. CDR3 region: CASQRGSGANVLTF. The CDR3 region has the DNA TGCGCCAGCCAGCGGGGCTCTGGGGCCAACGTCCTGACTTTC.

Only one count was recorded for this clone. This rearrangement joins TRBV5-4 to TRBJ2-3; 15 bases agree with TRBD2. V shed 6 bases and J 0 bases; nucleotides not matched to a gene: 8. The germline CDR1 and CDR2 sequences are SGHNT and YYREEE (reference sequence). CDR3 length: 18 amino acids. CDR3 protein: CASTPGTSGGRSTDTQYF. CDR3 in DNA: TGTGCCAGCACACCCGGGACTAGCGGGGGGCGTAGCACAGATACGCAGTATTTT.

The chain recombines TRBV27 with TRBJ2-1; a possible D gene is TRBD2 (6 bases). This CDR3 has 14 amino acids. Germline loops: CDR1 MNHEY, CDR2 SMNVEV (reference sequence). Trimming stripped 3 bases from V and 4 bases from J, with 10 bases between. CDR3 in amino acids: CASSLGGEYNEQFF. CDR3 in DNA: TGTGCCAGCAGTTTGGGCGGGGAGTACAATGAGCAGTTCTTC.